The 2 T cell receptor beta chains presented below share a single source sample, sequenced in a study of human T cells and chemical hapten exposure (dated by TCRdb to the early 2020s). Library generation was performed with RACE. Sequencing instrument: NextSeq 500. TCRdb handled the public reads itself, with Q25 trimming in fastp and clone calling in MiXCR, and kept productive beta chains. Identical CDR3 proteins give one entry, which carries the most common genes and DNA. The sample table holds around 130,000 distinct CDR3 sequences, of which about 11% were seen once. Of the sample, approximately 2.5% is held by the ten largest clones. Explained via the paper, the time point label denotes: patch test 3, about 24 weeks after DPC sensitization. The treatment or condition tag for this specimen amounts to: therapeutic diphenylcyclopropenone sensitization with weekly scalp DPC. Sequences were derived from whole blood, sampled in connection with sensitization to the hapten diphenylcyclopropenone (DPC). These receptors came from a woman in her fifties or sixties with alopecia areata. Some clones in this sample may be carry-over from other donors' samples.

The chain joins TRBV6-2 or TRBV6-3 to TRBJ2-7, with D tentatively TRBD2 (5 bases). Germline V CDR1 and CDR2: MNHEY, SVGEGT. V lost 5 bases, J lost 0 bases, and 8 bases lay in between. The CDR3 consists of 13 residues. For the CDR3, the DNA is TGTGCCAGCAGTGACGGGAACTCCTACGAGCAGTACTTC. It translates to CASSDGNSYEQYF.

The rearrangement uses TRBV29-1 and TRBJ2-3; D is ambiguous. There are 13 residues in the CDR3. Germline V gene sequence: CDR1 SQVTM, CDR2 ANQGSEA. Trimming took off 5 bases at V and 1 base at J, with 10 bases between the two ends. The CDR3 sequence: CSVNARRTDTQYF. DNA of the CDR3: TGCAGCGTTAATGCGAGACGCACAGATACGCAGTATTTT.